This T cell receptor beta chain derives from a study of T-cell memory formation after mild COVID-19. The wider study: Most TCR clusters belonged to a single donor.

Germline V gene data show CDR1 as SEHNR and CDR2 as FQNEAQ (reference sequence). This CDR3 region has 15 residues. The V and J ends lost 4 bases and 3 bases, in that order; junction bases with no gene match: 6. Constant-segment primers and 5'RACE yielded cDNA libraries for TCR alpha and TCR beta, each carrying sample barcodes and UMIs. MiXCR was run by TCRdb on the 5' RACE reads, yielding one entry per CDR3 protein. The sample records more than 350,000 distinct CDR3 sequences, 21% being singletons. The chain has TRBV7-9 and TRBJ2-7, with 10 bases aligning to TRBD1. Sequenced sample: PBMCs or a T cell subset sorted from them (not recorded which). The sequence derives from an adult woman who had mild COVID-19 (a few samples of this study predate the infection). Cell type and time point are not known. CDR3 protein: CASSSPRDRGYEQYF. In DNA, the CDR3 is TGTGCCAGCAGCTCTCCCCGGGACAGGGGCTACGAGCAGTACTTC.